The 25 T cell receptor beta chains presented below share a single source sample, sequenced in a study of cytomegalovirus exposure and HLA in healthy donors. The PCR had 60 Vbeta and 13 Jbeta primers. Only in-frame clones appear in the TCRdb table, and some are missing; sequencing was by immunoSEQ multiplex PCR. The sample contains 90,000 to 120,000 clones, around 69% of which appear only once. The sequencing input was PBMCs. The source of these receptors is a man between 18 and 29 years old in good health and CMV-seronegative.

The chain links TRBV6-5 to TRBJ2-7; TRBD1 is a possible D gene (6 bases). This CDR3 comprises 12 residues. Per germline, CDR1 MNHEY and CDR2 SVGAGI. V was trimmed by 8 bases and J by 1 base, leaving 9 bases between them. The CDR3 sequence is CASGGGSYEQYF. CDR3 nucleotide sequence: TGTGCCAGCGGGGGCGGTTCCTACGAGCAGTACTTC.

The genes are TRBV5-1 and TRBJ1-1; possible D gene TRBD1, 5 bases. There are 13 residues in the CDR3. Germline V gene data show CDR1 as SGHRS and CDR2 as YFSETQ. V was shortened by 6 bases and J by 2 bases, with 11 bases between the two germline ends. The CDR3 is CASTLGTNTEAFF. In nucleotides, the CDR3 is TGCGCCAGCACGCTAGGGACTAACACTGAAGCTTTCTTT.

The J gene is TRBJ1-1, the V gene TRBV5-5; D call uncertain. Germline values: CDR1 SGHKS, CDR2 YYEKEE (reference sequence). Trimming cost V 2 bases and J 5 bases, with 13 bases left between them. The CDR3 sequence is 14 residues long. CDR3 sequence: CASSFPAAGTEAFF. The DNA of the CDR3 is TGTGCCAGCAGCTTCCCCGCTGCGGGAACTGAAGCTTTCTTT.

In its sample, this clone was seen once. The chain links TRBV5-1 to TRBJ1-1, with D hard to call. There are 13 residues in the CDR3. Trimming removed 5 bases from V and 1 base from J, with 9 bases in between. The germline gives CDR1 SGHRS, CDR2 YFSETQ. The CDR3 reads CASRRGSNTEAFF. The CDR3 nucleotides read TGCGCCAGCAGACGCGGGTCGAACACTGAAGCTTTCTTT. The full variable domain, rest sourced from reference TRBV5-1 and TRBJ1-1, is KAGVTQTPRYLIKTRGQQVTLSCSPISGHRSVSWYQQTPGQGLQFLFEYFSETQRNKGNFPGRFSGRQFSNSRSEMNVSTLELGDSALYLCASRRGSNTEAFFGQGTRLTVV.

This clone was observed once. The V and J genes are TRBV6-6 and TRBJ2-7; D is possibly TRBD2 (7 bases). The CDR3 has 12 amino acids. The germline gives CDR1 MNHNY, CDR2 SVGAGI (reference sequence). V lost 8 bases to trimming and J lost 3 bases, with 11 bases between them. The CDR3 loop reads CASSGGLYEQYF. CDR3 nucleotides: TGTGCCAGCTCCGGGGGGCTCTACGAGCAGTACTTC.

The chain recombines TRBV18 with TRBJ2-7; maybe TRBD2 (5 bases). V was trimmed by 3 bases and J by 5 bases, leaving 17 bases between them. Germline V gene data show CDR1 as KGHSH and CDR2 as LQKENI. This CDR3 region has 15 residues. The DNA of the CDR3 is TGTGCCAGCTCACCCCTAGGCCGGGGTATCGACGAGCAGTACTTC. Translated: CASSPLGRGIDEQYF.

The DNA for the CDR3 is TGTGCCAGCAGCCAAGAGGCTAGCGGGGGGCACACCGGGGAGCTGTTTTTT. It specifies CASSQEASGGHTGELFF. V usage is TRBV4-2 and J usage is TRBJ2-2; 11 nucleotides line up with TRBD2. V trimming: 0 bases; J trimming: 3 bases; junction bases outside the gene matches: 3. The germline gives CDR1 LGHNA, CDR2 YNFKEQ. The CDR3 extends over 17 amino acids.

This clone appeared once. V is TRBV4-1 and J is TRBJ2-1; D might be TRBD2 (5 bases). This CDR3 contains 14 residues. The V gene lost 1 base and the J gene lost 5 bases, with 9 bases spanning the gap. Germline V CDR1 and CDR2: MGHRA, YSYEKL. CDR3 in amino acids: CASSQVALDNEQFF. The DNA for the CDR3 is TGCGCCAGCAGCCAAGTAGCGCTAGACAATGAGCAGTTCTTC.

This chain connects TRBV6-1 to TRBJ2-7, with 8 bases aligning to TRBD1. The CDR3 totals 15 residues. CDR1 and CDR2 (germline): MNHNS, SASEGT. The V segment lost 4 bases and the J segment 0 bases; nucleotides outside the gene matches: 5. The CDR3 region is CASSADRGFSYEQYF. CDR3 sequence (DNA): TGTGCCAGCAGTGCCGACAGGGGTTTCTCCTACGAGCAGTACTTC.

The chain uses TRBV2 and TRBJ1-1; tentative D call: TRBD1 (5 bases). CDR3 length: 17 amino acids. The V and J ends lost 2 bases and 4 bases respectively, with 20 bases between them. Germline V gene lookup returns CDR1 SNHLY and CDR2 FYNNEI. Here the CDR3 DNA reads TGTGCCAGCAGTGAAAATCCCTTTGGGCAGGGTGGCACTGAAGCTTTCTTT. Translation: CASSENPFGQGGTEAFF.

This clone was seen just once. This sequence joins TRBV19 and TRBJ2-2; D is unresolved. The CDR3 totals 13 residues. Germline V gives CDR1 LNHDA, CDR2 SQIVND (reference sequence). V dropped 5 bases and J dropped 6 bases, with 10 bases sitting between them. The CDR3 DNA sequence: TGTGCCAGTAGTCCGCGACAAGCCGGGGAGCTGTTTTTT. This translates into CASSPRQAGELFF.

The chain links TRBV4-1 to TRBJ2-5, with D maybe TRBD1 (6 bases). The better agreement between TRBJ2-7 and the DNA end casts doubt on the J call. The CDR3 extends over 13 amino acids. CDR1 and CDR2 (germline): MGHRA, YSYEKL. The chain's CDR3 is CASSLGGGYEQYF. For the CDR3, the DNA is TGCGCCAGCAGCCTTGGGGGCGGCTACGAGCAGTACTTC.

The V and J genes are TRBV15 and TRBJ1-2, with a tentative D call TRBD1 (5 bases). Germline V gene lookup returns CDR1 LNHNV and CDR2 YYDKDF (reference sequence). V gave up 1 base and J gave up 4 bases, with 10 bases separating them. The CDR3 covers 14 residues. The CDR3 coding sequence is TGTGCCACCAGCAGAGGGGGCAGTTTCTATGGCTACACCTTC. Protein sequence: CATSRGGSFYGYTF.

This rearrangement joins TRBV27 to TRBJ1-5; 7 bases are a match to TRBD1. This CDR3 is 15 amino acids long. Germline V gene data show CDR1 as MNHEY and CDR2 as SMNVEV (reference sequence). Germline trimming cut 6 bases from V and 4 bases from J; bases unmatched to any gene: 9. The CDR3, as DNA: TGTGCCAGCAGAGAGACAGGGTCACGAAATCAGCCCCAGCATTTT. The encoded protein is CASRETGSRNQPQHF.

The sample holds a few counts of this clone. The chain uses TRBV5-6 and TRBJ1-1; the D is unclear. The V end lost 1 base, the J end lost 5 bases, and 6 bases lay between the germline ends. This CDR3 is built from 12 residues. Germline V gene data show CDR1 as SGHDT and CDR2 as YYEEEE. CDR3 DNA sequence: TGTGCCAGCAGCTTGCGGTGGACTGAAGCTTTCTTT. It is translated as CASSLRWTEAFF.

The V and J genes are TRBV5-4 and TRBJ1-1; D ambiguous. V was trimmed by 1 base and J by 2 bases, leaving 6 bases between them. Germline CDR1 and CDR2: SGHNT and YYREEE (reference sequence). The CDR3 has 13 amino acids. The DNA of the CDR3 is TGTGCCAGCAGCTTGCCTCCTAACACTGAAGCTTTCTTT. It encodes CASSLPPNTEAFF.

V is TRBV7-2 and J is TRBJ1-5, with D possibly TRBD1 on 6 matching bases. The germline V and J ends were trimmed by 7 bases and 0 bases, with 13 bases remaining between them. The CDR3 loop spans 15 amino acids. In germline, CDR1 is SGHTA, CDR2 FQGNSA. The CDR3 DNA reads TGTGCCAGCAAACGGGACACCAATAGCAATCAGCCCCAGCATTTT. This encodes CASKRDTNSNQPQHF.

This chain joins TRBV27 and TRBJ2-7; D uncertain. V lost 4 bases and J lost 3, with 10 bases in between. The CDR3 loop spans 13 amino acids. CDR1 is MNHEY and CDR2 is SMNVEV in the germline V gene (reference sequence). For the CDR3, the DNA is TGTGCCAGCAGTTCGGGTGAACACTACGAGCAGTACTTC. This gives the protein CASSSGEHYEQYF.

The chain is built from TRBV7-9 and TRBJ1-1; the D is unclear. V was shortened by 1 base and J by 1 base, with 10 bases between the two germline ends. This CDR3 is 15 amino acids long. Germline V CDR1 and CDR2: SEHNR, FQNEAQ (reference sequence). The CDR3 is CASSLVVTSNTEAFF. The CDR3 bases are TGTGCCAGCAGCTTAGTAGTCACTTCGAACACTGAAGCTTTCTTT.

This chain joins TRBV7-9 and TRBJ2-6, with D unresolved. CDR3 size: 16 residues. CDR1 and CDR2 (germline): SEHNR, FQNEAQ (reference sequence). The V end was cut by 2 bases, the J end by 4 bases, with 12 bases between. Here the CDR3 DNA reads TGTGCCAGCAGCTTATGGGCAGGCGAGGGGGCCAACGTCCTGACTTTC. This translates into CASSLWAGEGANVLTF. Together with reference TRBV7-9 and TRBJ2-6, the CDR3 gives the full variable domain: DTGVSQNPRHKITKRGQNVTFRCDPISEHNRLYWYRQTLGQGPEFLTYFQNEAQLEKSRLLSDRFSAERPKGSFSTLEIQRTEQGDSAMYLCASSLWAGEGANVLTFGAGSRLTVL.

This clone was seen more than once but under ten times. A junction boundary mismatches the germline segment, possibly from a read error. The chain couples TRBV5-8 to TRBJ2-6; D may be TRBD2 (5 bases). Germline lookup yields CDR1 SGHTS and CDR2 YDEGEE. The CDR3 contains 14 residues. The CDR3 region is CASSLGTGANVLTF. As DNA, the CDR3 is TGTGCCAGCAGCTTGGGGACTGGCGCCAACGTCCTGACTTTC.

In regard to this clone: The CDR3 ends on some other residue instead of the conserved phenylalanine or tryptophan, so this is likely a read error. The chain joins TRBV4-3 to TRBJ2-7; 7 positions agree with TRBD1. The CDR3 totals 14 residues. In germline, CDR1 is LGHNA, CDR2 YSLEER. J gave up 3 bases and V 4 bases, and 6 bases lay outside the gene matches. The CDR3 DNA sequence: TGCGCCAGCAGCCGATCGGACAGGATCTACGAGCAGTACCTC. Protein product: CASSRSDRIYEQYL.

The chain is built from TRBV7-2 and TRBJ2-3, with D possibly being TRBD2 (6 bases). This CDR3 region has 15 residues. The germline gives CDR1 SGHTA, CDR2 FQGNSA. The ends were cut back, 2 bases at V and 0 bases at J, with 9 bases in the middle. CDR3 sequence: CASSLTRGSTDTQYF. Here the CDR3 DNA reads TGTGCCAGCAGCTTAACCCGGGGGAGCACAGATACGCAGTATTTT. The variable domain in full, with the rest retrieved from reference TRBV7-2 and TRBJ2-3, is GAGVSQSPSNKVTEKGKDVELRCDPISGHTALYWYRQSLGQGLEFLIYFQGNSAPDKSGLPSDRFSAERTGGSVSTLTIQRTQQEDSAVYLCASSLTRGSTDTQYFGPGTRLTVL.

J is TRBJ2-2 and V is TRBV6-6; TRBD1 might be the D (6 bases). Trimming cost V 5 bases and J 0 bases, with 10 bases left between them. The CDR3 totals 15 residues. Germline CDR1 MNHNY, CDR2 SVGAGI (reference sequence). Written as DNA, the CDR3 is TGTGCCAGCAGTGCCGGGACAACGAACACCGGGGAGCTGTTTTTT. It is translated as CASSAGTTNTGELFF.

V is TRBV4-3 and J is TRBJ1-3; TRBD1 matches at 7 bases. The CDR3 runs 15 residues. The V and J ends lost 0 bases and 3 bases, in that order; junction bases with no gene match: 2. Germline assignment: CDR1 LGHNA and CDR2 YSLEER. Written as DNA, the CDR3 is TGCGCCAGCAGCCAAGAGTGGACAGGTGGAAACACCATATATTTT. This gives the protein CASSQEWTGGNTIYF.